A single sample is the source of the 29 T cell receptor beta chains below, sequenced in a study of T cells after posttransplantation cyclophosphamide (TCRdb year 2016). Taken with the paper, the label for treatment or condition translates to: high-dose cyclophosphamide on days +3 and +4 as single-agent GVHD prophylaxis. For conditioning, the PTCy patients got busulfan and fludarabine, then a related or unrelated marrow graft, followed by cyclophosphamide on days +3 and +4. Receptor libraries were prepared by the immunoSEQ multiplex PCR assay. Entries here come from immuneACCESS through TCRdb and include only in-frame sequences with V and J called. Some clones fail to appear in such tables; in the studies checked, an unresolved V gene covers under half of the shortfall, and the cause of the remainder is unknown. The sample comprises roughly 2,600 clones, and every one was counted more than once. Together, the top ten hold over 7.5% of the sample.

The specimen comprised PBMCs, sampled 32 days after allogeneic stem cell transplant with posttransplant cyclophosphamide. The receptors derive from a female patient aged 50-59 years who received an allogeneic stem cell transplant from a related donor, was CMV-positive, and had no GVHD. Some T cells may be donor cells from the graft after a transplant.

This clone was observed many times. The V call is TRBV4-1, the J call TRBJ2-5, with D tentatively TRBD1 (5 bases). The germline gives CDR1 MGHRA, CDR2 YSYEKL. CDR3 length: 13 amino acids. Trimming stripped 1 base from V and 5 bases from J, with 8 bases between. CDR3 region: CASSQARVETQYF. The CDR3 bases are TGCGCCAGCAGCCAAGCCAGGGTCGAGACCCAGTACTTC.

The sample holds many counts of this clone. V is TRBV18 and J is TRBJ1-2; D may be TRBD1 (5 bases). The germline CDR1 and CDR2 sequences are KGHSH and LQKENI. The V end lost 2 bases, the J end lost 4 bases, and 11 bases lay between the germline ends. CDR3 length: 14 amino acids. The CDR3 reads CASSPGTGPYGYTF. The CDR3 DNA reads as TGTGCCAGCTCACCAGGTACAGGCCCCTATGGCTACACCTTC.

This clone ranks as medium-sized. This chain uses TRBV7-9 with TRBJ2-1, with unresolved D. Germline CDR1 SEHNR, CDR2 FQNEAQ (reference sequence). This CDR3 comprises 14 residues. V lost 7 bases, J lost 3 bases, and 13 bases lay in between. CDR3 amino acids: CASTNQLVYNEQFF. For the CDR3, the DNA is TGTGCCAGCACCAACCAATTAGTCTACAATGAGCAGTTCTTC.

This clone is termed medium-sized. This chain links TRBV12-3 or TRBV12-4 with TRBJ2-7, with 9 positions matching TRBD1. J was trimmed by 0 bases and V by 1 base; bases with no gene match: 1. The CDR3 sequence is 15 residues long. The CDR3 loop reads CASSLGDRVSYEQYF. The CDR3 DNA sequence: TGTGCCAGCAGTTTAGGGGACAGGGTCTCCTACGAGCAGTACTTC.

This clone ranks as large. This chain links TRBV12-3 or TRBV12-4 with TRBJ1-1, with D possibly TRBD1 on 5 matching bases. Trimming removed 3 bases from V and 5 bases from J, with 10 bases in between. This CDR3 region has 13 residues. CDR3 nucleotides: TGTGCCAGCAGTTTCTCTCCAGGGACTGAAGCTTTCTTT. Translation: CASSFSPGTEAFF.

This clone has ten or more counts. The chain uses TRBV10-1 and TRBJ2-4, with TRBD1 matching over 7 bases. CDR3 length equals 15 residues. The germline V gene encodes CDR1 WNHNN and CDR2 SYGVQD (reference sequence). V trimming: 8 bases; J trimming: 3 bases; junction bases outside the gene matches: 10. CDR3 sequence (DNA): TGCGCCAGCCTCCTTAGGGGGCGCGACAAAAACATTCAGTACTTC. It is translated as CASLLRGRDKNIQYF.

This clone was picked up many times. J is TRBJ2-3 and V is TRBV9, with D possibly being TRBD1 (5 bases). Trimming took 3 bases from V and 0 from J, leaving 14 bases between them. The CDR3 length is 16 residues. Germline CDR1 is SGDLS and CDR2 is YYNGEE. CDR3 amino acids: CASSDPRVLSTDTQYF. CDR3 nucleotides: TGTGCCAGCAGCGACCCCAGGGTCCTAAGCACAGATACGCAGTATTTT. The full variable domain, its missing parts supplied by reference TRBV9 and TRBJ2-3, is DSGVTQTPKHLITATGQRVTLRCSPRSGDLSVYWYQQSLDQGLQFLIQYYNGEERAKGNILERFSAQQFPDLHSELNLSSLELGDSALYFCASSDPRVLSTDTQYFGPGTRLTVL.

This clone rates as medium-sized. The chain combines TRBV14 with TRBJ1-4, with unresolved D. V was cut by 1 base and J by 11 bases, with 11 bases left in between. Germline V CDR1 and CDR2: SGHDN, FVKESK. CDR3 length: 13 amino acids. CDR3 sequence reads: CASSQGPGGKLFF. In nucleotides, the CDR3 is TGTGCCAGCAGCCAAGGGCCAGGTGGGAAACTGTTTTTT.

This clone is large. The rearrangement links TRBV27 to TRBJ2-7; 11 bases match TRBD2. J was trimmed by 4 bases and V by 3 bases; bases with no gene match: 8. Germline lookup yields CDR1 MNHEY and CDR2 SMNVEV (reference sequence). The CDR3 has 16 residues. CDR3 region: CASSFLTSGTKYEQYF. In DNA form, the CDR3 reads TGTGCCAGCAGTTTCCTGACTAGCGGGACTAAGTACGAGCAGTACTTC.

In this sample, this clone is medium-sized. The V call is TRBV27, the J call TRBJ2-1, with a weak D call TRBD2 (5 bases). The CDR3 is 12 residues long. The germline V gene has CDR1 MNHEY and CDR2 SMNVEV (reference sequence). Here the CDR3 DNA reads TGTGTCTCTCGACGAGGGTTCGATGAGCAGTTCTTC. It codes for CVSRRGFDEQFF.

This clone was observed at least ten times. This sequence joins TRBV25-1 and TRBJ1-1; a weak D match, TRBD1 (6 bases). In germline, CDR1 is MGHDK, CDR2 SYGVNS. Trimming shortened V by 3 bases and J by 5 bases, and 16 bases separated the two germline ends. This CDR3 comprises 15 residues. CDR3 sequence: CASSDPGDWGTEAFF. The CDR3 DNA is TGTGCCAGCAGTGACCCAGGGGATTGGGGGACTGAAGCTTTCTTT.

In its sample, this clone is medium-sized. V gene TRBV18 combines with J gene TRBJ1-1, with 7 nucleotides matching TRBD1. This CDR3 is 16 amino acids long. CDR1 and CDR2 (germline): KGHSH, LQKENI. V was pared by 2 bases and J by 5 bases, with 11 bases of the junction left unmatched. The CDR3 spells CASSPRQGGEGTEAFF. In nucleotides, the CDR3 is TGTGCCAGCTCACCAAGACAGGGTGGCGAGGGGACTGAAGCTTTCTTT.

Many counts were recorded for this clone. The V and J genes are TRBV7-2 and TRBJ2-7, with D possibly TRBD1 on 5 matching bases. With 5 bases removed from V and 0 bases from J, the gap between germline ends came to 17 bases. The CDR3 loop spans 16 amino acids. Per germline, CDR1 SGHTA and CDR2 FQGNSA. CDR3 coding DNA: TGTGCCAGCAGCGCCACGACAGATTCTAGCTCCTACGAGCAGTACTTC. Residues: CASSATTDSSSYEQYF.

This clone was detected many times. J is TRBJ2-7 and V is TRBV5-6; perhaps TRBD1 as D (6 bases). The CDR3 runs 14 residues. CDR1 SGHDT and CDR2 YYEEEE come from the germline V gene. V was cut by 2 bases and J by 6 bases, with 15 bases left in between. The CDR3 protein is CASSFLTGVGEQYF. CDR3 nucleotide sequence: TGTGCCAGCAGCTTTTTGACAGGTGTTGGCGAGCAGTACTTC.

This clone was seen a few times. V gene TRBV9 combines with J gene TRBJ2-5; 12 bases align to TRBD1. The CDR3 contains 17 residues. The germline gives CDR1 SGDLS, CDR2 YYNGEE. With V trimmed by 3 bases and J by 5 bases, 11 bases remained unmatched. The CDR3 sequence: CASSESGTGGGGETQYF. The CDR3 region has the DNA TGTGCCAGCAGCGAGAGTGGGACAGGGGGCGGGGGGGAGACCCAGTACTTC.

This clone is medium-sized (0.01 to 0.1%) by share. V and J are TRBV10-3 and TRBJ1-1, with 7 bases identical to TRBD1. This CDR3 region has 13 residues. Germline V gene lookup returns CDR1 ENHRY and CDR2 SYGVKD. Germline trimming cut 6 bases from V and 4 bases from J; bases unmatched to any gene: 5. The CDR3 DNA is TGTGCCATCAGCGACAGGACAGGCACTGAAGCTTTCTTT. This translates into CAISDRTGTEAFF.

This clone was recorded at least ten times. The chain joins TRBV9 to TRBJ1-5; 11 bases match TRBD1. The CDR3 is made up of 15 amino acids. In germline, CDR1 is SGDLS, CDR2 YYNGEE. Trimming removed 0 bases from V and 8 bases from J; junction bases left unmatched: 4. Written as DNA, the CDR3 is TGTGCCAGCAGCGTAGGGACAGGGGGCGCGGAGCCCCAGCATTTT. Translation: CASSVGTGGAEPQHF.

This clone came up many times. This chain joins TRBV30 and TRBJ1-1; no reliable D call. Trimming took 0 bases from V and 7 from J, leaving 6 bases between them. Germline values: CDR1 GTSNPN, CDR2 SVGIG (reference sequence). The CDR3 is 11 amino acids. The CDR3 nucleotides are TGTGCCTGGAGTGTACTTGGTGAAGCTTTCTTT. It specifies CAWSVLGEAFF.

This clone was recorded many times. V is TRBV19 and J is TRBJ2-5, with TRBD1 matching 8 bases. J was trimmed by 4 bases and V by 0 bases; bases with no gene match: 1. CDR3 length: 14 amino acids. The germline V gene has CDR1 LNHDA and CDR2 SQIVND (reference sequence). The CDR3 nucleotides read TGTGCCAGTAGTATAGATACAGGGGGAGAGACCCAGTACTTC. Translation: CASSIDTGGETQYF.

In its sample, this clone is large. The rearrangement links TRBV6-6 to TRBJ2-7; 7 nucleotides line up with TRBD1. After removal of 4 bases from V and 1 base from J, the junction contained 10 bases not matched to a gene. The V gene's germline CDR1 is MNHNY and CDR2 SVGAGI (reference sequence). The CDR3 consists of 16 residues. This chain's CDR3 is CASSFGPGTESYEQYF. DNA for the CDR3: TGTGCCAGCAGTTTCGGTCCCGGGACAGAGTCCTACGAGCAGTACTTC.

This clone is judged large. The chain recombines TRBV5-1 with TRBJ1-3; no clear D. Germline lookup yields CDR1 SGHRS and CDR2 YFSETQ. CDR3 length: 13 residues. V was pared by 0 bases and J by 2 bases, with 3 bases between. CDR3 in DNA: TGCGCCAGCAGCTTGGAGGCTGGAAACACCATATATTTT. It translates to CASSLEAGNTIYF.

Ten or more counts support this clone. CDR3 coding DNA: TGTGCCAGCAGCCCCTGGCTAGCGGGAGTGTTCGGGGAGCAGTTCTTC. This gives the protein CASSPWLAGVFGEQFF. The rearrangement links TRBV9 to TRBJ2-1; 10 nucleotides agree with TRBD2. The CDR3 sequence is 16 residues long. Germline CDR1 and CDR2: SGDLS and YYNGEE. Unmatched junction bases numbered 14, after V lost 4 bases and J lost 10 bases.

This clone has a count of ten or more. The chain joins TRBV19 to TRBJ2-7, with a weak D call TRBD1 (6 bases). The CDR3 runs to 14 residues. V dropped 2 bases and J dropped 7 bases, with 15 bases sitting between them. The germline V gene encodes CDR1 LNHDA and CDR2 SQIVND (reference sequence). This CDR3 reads CASSIHQERGEQYF. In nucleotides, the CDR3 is TGTGCCAGTAGTATACACCAGGAGAGGGGGGAGCAGTACTTC.

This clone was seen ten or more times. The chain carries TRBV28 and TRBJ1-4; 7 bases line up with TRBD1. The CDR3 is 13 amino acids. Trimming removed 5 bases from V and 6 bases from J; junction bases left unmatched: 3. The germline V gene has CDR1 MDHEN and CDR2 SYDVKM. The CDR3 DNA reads TGTGCCAGCAGTATCGACAGGGATGAAAAACTGTTTTTT. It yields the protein CASSIDRDEKLFF.

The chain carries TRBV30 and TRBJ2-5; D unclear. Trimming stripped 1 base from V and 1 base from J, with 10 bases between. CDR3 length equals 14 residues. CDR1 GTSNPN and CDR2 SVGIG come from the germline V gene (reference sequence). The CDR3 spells CAWSGVASQETQYF. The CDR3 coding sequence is TGTGCCTGGAGTGGGGTAGCATCCCAAGAGACCCAGTACTTC. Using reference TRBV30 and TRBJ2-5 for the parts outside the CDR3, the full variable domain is SQTIHQWPATLVQPVGSPLSLECTVEGTSNPNLYWYRQAAGRGLQLLFYSVGIGQISSEVPQNLSASRPQDRQFILSSKKLLLSDSGFYLCAWSGVASQETQYFGPGTRLLVL.

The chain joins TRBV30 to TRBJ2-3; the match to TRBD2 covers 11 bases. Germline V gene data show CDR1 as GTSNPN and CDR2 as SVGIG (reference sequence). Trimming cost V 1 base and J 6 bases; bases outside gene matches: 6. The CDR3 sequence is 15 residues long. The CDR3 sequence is CAWSALAGGVDTQYF. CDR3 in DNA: TGTGCCTGGAGTGCTTTAGCGGGGGGGGTGGATACGCAGTATTTT. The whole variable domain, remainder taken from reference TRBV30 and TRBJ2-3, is SQTIHQWPATLVQPVGSPLSLECTVEGTSNPNLYWYRQAAGRGLQLLFYSVGIGQISSEVPQNLSASRPQDRQFILSSKKLLLSDSGFYLCAWSALAGGVDTQYFGPGTRLTVL.

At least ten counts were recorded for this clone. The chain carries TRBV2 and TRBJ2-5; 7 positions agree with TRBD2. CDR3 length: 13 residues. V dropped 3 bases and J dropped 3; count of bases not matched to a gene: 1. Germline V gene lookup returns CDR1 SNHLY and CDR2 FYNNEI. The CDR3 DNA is TGTGCCAGCAGTGAGGGGGGGAAAGAGACCCAGTACTTC. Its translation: CASSEGGKETQYF.

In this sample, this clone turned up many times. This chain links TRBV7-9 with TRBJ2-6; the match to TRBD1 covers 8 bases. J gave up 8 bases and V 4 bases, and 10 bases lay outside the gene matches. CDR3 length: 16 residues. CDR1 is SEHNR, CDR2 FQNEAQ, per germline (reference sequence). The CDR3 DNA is TGTGCCAGCAGCTCCAGGGGCCGACAGGGGACCAACGTCCTGACTTTC. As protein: CASSSRGRQGTNVLTF.

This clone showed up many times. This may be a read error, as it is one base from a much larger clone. The CDR3 is CVSRRGFDQQFF. The CDR3 DNA reads as TGTGTCTCTCGACGAGGGTTCGATCAGCAGTTCTTC. The chain is built from TRBV27 and TRBJ2-1; D possibly corresponds to TRBD2 (5 bases). There are 12 residues in the CDR3. Germline V gene data show CDR1 as MNHEY and CDR2 as SMNVEV (reference sequence).